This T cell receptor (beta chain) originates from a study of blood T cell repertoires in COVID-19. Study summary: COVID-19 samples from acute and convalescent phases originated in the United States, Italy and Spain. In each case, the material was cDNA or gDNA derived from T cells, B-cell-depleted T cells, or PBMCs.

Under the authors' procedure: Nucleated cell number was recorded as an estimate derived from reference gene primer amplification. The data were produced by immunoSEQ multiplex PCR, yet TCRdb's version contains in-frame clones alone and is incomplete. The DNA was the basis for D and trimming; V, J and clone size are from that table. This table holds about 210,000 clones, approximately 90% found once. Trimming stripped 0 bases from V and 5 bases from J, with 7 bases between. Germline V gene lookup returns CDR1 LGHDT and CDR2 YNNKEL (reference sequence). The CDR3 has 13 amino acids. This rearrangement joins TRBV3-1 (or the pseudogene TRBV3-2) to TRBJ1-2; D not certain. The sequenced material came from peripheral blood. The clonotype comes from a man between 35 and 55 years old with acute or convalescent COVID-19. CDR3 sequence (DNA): TGTGCCAGCAGCCAAGATCTAATGTATGGCTACACCTTC. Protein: CASSQDLMYGYTF.